This note documents a single T cell receptor beta chain sequence. Its antigen is not identified. This sample was included in a study of tumor-infiltrating lymphocytes in primary liver carcinoma. General study points: It was in tumors, not blood, that the top-250-clone fraction was significantly higher (p = 0.039). Less overlap was seen in tumor-adjacent and tumor-blood pairs than in tumor region pairs.

Trimming stripped 6 bases from V and 4 bases from J, with 19 bases between. Germline CDR1 is DFQATT and CDR2 is SNEGSKA (reference sequence). This CDR3 has 15 amino acids. Co-extracting RNA and DNA was done with 20-30 mg of unsorted bulk tissue as input. At sampling, these chronic HBV carriers had received no treatment. The sampling covered five separate regions of each tumor. Starting from approximately 0.45 ug of total RNA, TCR beta cDNA was produced with a primer in the constant region. It was through three nested multiplex PCR rounds of slightly modified ARM-PCR that TCR beta libraries arose. TRBV1-TRBV30 forward primers and a C-beta reverse primer were used in the first two PCR rounds, which each ran for nine to ten cycles. TCRdb reanalysed the multiplex PCR reads using MiXCR and keeps one entry per CDR3 protein. Found here are roughly 80,000 distinct CDR3 sequences, 70% to 75% of them singletons; the top ten hold about 13%.

The chain uses TRBV20-1 and TRBJ1-5, with a weak D call TRBD1 (6 bases). This sequence was found in a woman aged 60-75 years with primary liver carcinoma and hepatitis B virus infection. Sequences were obtained from liver tumor tissue from sampling region 4. Sample subset: tumor region T4, right-lateral pole. In DNA, the CDR3 is TGCAGTGCCCTTCAACTGGGACACGGTAATCAGCCCCAGCATTTT. This sequence encodes CSALQLGHGNQPQHF.